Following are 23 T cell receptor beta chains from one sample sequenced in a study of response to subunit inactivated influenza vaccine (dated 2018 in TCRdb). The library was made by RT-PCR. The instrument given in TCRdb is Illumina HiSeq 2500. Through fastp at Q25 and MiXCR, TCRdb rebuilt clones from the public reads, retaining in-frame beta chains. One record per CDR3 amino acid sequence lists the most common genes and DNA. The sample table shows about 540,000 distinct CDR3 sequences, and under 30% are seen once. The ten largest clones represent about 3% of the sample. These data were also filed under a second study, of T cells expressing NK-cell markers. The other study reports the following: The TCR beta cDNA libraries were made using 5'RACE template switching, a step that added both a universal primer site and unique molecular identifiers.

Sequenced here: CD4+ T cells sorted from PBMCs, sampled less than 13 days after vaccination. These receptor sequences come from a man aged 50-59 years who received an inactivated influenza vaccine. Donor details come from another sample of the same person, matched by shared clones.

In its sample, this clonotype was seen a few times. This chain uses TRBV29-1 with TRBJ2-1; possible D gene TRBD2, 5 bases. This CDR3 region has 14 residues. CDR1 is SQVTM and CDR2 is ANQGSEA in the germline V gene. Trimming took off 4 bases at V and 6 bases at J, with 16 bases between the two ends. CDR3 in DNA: TGCAGCGTTGGAAGGAGGCTAGTGAGCAATGAGCAGTTCTTC. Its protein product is CSVGRRLVSNEQFF.

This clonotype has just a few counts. The CDR3 is CAISVGGVQDTQYF. The CDR3 DNA reads TGTGCCATCAGTGTGGGGGGCGTGCAGGATACGCAGTATTTT. The J gene is TRBJ2-3, the V gene TRBV10-3; D assignment may be TRBD1 or TRBD2 (6 bases each). Germline V gene data show CDR1 as ENHRY and CDR2 as SYGVKD. This CDR3 contains 14 residues. Trimming took 4 bases from V and 6 from J, leaving 14 bases between them.

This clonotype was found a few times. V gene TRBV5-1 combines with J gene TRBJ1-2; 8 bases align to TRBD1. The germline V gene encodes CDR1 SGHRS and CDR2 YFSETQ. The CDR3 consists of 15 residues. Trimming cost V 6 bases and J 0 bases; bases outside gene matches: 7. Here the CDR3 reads CASKSTGGANYGYTF. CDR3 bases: TGCGCCAGCAAGTCAACAGGGGGAGCTAACTATGGCTACACCTTC.

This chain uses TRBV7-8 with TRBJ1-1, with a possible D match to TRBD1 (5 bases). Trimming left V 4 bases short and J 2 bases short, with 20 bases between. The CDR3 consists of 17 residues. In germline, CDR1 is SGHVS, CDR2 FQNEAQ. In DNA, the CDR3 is TGTGCCAGCAGCTCCCCCCTCGCCAGACAGAGTAACACTGAAGCTTTCTTT. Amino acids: CASSSPLARQSNTEAFF.

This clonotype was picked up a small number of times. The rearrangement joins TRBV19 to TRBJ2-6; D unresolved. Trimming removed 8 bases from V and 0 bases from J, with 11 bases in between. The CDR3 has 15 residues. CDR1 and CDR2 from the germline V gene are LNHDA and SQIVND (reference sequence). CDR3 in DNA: TGTGCCAGTTCGATGGGGTTCTCTGGGGCCAACGTCCTGACTTTC. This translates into CASSMGFSGANVLTF.

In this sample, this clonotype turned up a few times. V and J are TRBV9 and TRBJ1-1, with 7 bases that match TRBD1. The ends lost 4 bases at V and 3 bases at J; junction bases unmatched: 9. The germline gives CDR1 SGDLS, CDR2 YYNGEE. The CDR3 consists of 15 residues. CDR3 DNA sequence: TGTGCCAGCAGCCCCCACAGGGGTCTCGACACTGAAGCTTTCTTT. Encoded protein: CASSPHRGLDTEAFF.

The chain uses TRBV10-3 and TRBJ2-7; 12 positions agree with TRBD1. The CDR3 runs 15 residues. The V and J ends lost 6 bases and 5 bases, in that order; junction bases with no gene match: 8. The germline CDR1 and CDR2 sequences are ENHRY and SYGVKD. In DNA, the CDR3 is TGTGCCATCAGCAGGACCGGGACAGGGGGCGACGAGCAGTACTTC. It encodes CAISRTGTGGDEQYF.

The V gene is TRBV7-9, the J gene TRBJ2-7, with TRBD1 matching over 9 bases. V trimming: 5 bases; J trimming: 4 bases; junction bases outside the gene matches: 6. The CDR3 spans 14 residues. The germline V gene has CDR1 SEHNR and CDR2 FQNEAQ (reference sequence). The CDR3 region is CASSRGQGKYEQYF. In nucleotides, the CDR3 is TGTGCCAGCAGCCGAGGACAGGGGAAGTACGAGCAGTACTTC. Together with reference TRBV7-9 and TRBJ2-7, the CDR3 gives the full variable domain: DTGVSQNPRHKITKRGQNVTFRCDPISEHNRLYWYRQTLGQGPEFLTYFQNEAQLEKSRLLSDRFSAERPKGSFSTLEIQRTEQGDSAMYLCASSRGQGKYEQYFGPGTRLTVT.

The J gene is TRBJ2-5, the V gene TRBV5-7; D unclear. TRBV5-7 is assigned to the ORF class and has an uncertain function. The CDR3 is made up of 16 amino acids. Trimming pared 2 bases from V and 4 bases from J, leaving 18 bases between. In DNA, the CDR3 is TGTGCCAGCAGCTTTGGCACTACACATTCAGCAGAGACCCAGTACTTC. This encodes CASSFGTTHSAETQYF.

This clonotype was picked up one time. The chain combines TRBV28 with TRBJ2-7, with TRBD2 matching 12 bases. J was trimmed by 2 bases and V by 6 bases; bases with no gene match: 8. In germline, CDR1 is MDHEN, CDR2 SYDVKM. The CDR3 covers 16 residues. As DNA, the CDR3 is TGTGCCAGCAGACCGCGGACTAGCGGGACTCCCTACGAGCAGTACTTC. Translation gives CASRPRTSGTPYEQYF.

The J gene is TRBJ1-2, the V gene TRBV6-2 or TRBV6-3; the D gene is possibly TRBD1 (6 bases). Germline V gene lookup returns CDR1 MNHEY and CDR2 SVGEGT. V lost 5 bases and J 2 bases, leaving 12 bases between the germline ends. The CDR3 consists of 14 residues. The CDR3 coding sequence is TGTGCCAGCAGTGAGGGACACACCAACTATGGCTACACCTTC. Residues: CASSEGHTNYGYTF.

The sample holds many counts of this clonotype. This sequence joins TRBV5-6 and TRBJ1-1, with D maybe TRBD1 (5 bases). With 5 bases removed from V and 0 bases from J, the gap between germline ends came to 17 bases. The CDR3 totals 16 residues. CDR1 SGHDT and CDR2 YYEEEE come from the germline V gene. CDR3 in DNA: TGTGCCAGCAGTCGAACGCAGGGCCCATTGAACACTGAAGCTTTCTTT. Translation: CASSRTQGPLNTEAFF.

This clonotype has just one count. The CDR3 spells CASSLNSGRNYEQYF. In DNA form, the CDR3 reads TGTGCCAGCAGCTTGAATAGCGGGAGGAACTACGAGCAGTACTTC. This chain uses TRBV11-1 with TRBJ2-7, with 10 bases aligning to TRBD2. In germline, CDR1 is SGHAT, CDR2 FQDESV (reference sequence). V was pared by 3 bases and J by 3 bases, with 5 bases of the junction left unmatched. There are 15 residues in the CDR3.

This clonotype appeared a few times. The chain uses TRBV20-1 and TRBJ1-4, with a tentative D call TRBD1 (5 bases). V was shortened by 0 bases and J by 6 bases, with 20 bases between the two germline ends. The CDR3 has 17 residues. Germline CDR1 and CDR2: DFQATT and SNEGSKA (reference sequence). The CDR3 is CSARDPKQGGEHEKLFF. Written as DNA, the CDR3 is TGCAGTGCTAGAGATCCGAAGCAGGGAGGGGAGCATGAAAAACTGTTTTTT.

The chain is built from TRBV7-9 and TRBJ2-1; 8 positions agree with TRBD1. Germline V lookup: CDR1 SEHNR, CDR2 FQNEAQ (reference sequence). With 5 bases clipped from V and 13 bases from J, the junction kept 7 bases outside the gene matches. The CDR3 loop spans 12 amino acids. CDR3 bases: TGTGCCAGCAGCGCGGACAGGGTACAACAGTTCTTC. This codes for CASSADRVQQFF. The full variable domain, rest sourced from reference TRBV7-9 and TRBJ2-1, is DTGVSQNPRHKITKRGQNVTFRCDPISEHNRLYWYRQTLGQGPEFLTYFQNEAQLEKSRLLSDRFSAERPKGSFSTLEIQRTEQGDSAMYLCASSADRVQQFFGPGTRLTVL.

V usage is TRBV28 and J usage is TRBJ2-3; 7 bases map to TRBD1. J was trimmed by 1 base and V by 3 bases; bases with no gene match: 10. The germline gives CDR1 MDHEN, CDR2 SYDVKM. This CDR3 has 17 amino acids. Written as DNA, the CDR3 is TGTGCCAGCAGTTTTGGGCACAGGGGAAGGGGCACAGATACGCAGTATTTT. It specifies CASSFGHRGRGTDTQYF.

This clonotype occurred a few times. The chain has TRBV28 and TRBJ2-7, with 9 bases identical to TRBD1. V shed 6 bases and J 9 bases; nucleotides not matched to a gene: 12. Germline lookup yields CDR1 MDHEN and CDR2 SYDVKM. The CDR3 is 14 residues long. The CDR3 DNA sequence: TGTGCCAGCAGCACGACAGGGGGGCCATTCGGGCAGTACTTC. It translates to CASSTTGGPFGQYF. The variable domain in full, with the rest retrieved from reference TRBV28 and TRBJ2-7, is DVKVTQSSRYLVKRTGEKVFLECVQDMDHENMFWYRQDPGLGLRLIYFSYDVKMKEKGDIPEGYSVSREKKERFSLILESASTNQTSMYLCASSTTGGPFGQYFGPGTRLTVT.

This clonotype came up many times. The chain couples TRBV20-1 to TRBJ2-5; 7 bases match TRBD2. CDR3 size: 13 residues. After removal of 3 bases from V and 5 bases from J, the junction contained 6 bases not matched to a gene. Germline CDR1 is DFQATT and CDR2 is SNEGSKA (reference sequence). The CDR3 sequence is CSASRTSQETQYF. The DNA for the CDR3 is TGCAGTGCTAGCCGGACTAGTCAGGAGACCCAGTACTTC.

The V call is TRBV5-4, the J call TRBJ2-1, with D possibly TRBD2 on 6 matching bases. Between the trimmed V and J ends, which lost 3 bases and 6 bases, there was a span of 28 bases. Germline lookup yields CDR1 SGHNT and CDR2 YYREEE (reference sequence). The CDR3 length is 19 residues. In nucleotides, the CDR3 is TGTGCCAGCAGCTATAAAAAGACGTATGGAGGGGCCATTGGCAATGAGCAGTTCTTC. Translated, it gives CASSYKKTYGGAIGNEQFF.

The DNA for the CDR3 is TGCGCCAGCAGCCCCCAGAGCTCCTACAATGAGCAGTTCTTC. Residues: CASSPQSSYNEQFF. The chain carries TRBV4-3 and TRBJ2-1; D is undetermined. V gave up 4 bases and J gave up 0 bases, with 7 bases separating them. This CDR3 is 14 amino acids long. Germline V CDR1 and CDR2: LGHNA, YSLEER.

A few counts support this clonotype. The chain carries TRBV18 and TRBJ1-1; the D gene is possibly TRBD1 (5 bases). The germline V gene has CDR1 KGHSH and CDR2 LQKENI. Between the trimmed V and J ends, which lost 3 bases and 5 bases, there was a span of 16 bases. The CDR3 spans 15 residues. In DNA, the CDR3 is TGTGCCAGCTCACCCTCGACAGAGAGGAGGACTGAAGCTTTCTTT. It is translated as CASSPSTERRTEAFF.

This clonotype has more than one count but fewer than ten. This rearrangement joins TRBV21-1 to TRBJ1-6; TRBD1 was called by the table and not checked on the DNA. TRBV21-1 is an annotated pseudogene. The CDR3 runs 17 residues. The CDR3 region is CASSKYQAPLRNSPLHF. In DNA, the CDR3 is TGTGCCAGCAGCAAATATCAGGCGCCACTTCGTAATTCACCCCTCCACTTT.

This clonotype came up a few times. CDR3 coding DNA: TGCGCCAGCAAGTGGACGGAGACTAGCACAGATACGCAGTATTTT. Residues: CASKWTETSTDTQYF. The chain is built from TRBV5-1 and TRBJ2-3; D unclear. Trimming cost V 6 bases and J 0 bases, with 14 bases left between them. The CDR3 sequence is 15 residues long. Germline V gene data show CDR1 as SGHRS and CDR2 as YFSETQ.